This T cell receptor beta chain was captured in a study of blood T cell repertoires in COVID-19. Study information: Spain, Italy and the United States supplied samples that represented acute and convalescent COVID-19. T cells, B-cell-depleted T cells, or PBMCs provided the cDNA or gDNA that served as material.

In the original workflow: How many nucleated cells were present was estimated from reference gene primer amplification. The repertoire was sequenced with immunoSEQ multiplex PCR; TCRdb's copy has only in-frame clones and lacks some. V and J calls and clone size come straight from that table; D and trimming were deduced from the DNA. The sample includes just over 250,000 clones, roughly 86% of them seen just once. Germline assignment: CDR1 SGHRS and CDR2 YFSETQ. The CDR3 loop spans 16 amino acids. V gave up 2 bases and J gave up 2 bases, with 15 bases separating them. Sequenced sample: peripheral blood. This receptor was obtained from a middle-aged man who had recovered from COVID-19. The chain combines TRBV5-1 with TRBJ2-3; unclear D gene. CDR3 nucleotides: TGCGCCAGCAGCTTCTTTGGCTTGGTGGCCACAGATACGCAGTATTTT. Amino acid sequence: CASSFFGLVATDTQYF.